The 8 T cell receptor beta chains reported below all come from one sample, sequenced in a study of cytotoxic CD8 clonotypes in ibrutinib-treated CLL. Sequencing was performed with immunoSEQ multiplex PCR; in TCRdb, only in-frame clones are kept and a portion is missing. The repertoire holds about 120,000 clones, under 70% seen once, with approximately 35% in the top ten. The material sequenced was PBMCs, taken after 24 months of ibrutinib treatment. These receptors were collected from a human donor with chronic lymphocytic leukemia.

This sequence joins TRBV6-6 and TRBJ1-2; D not resolved. Trimming removed 7 bases from V and 0 bases from J, with 6 bases in between. Germline V gene lookup returns CDR1 MNHNY and CDR2 SVGAGI (reference sequence). This CDR3 spans 12 amino acids. The CDR3 sequence: CASTATNYGYTF. CDR3 nucleotide sequence: TGTGCCAGCACGGCGACTAACTATGGCTACACCTTC.

This clone was seen many times. The chain has TRBV30 and TRBJ2-6, with 8 bases identical to TRBD1. Germline values: CDR1 GTSNPN, CDR2 SVGIG (reference sequence). V shed 2 bases and J 1 base; nucleotides not matched to a gene: 7. CDR3 length: 17 amino acids. The CDR3 bases are TGTGCCTGGAGTCATGGACAGGGAATGTCTGGGGCCAACGTCCTGACTTTC. This translates into CAWSHGQGMSGANVLTF.

J is TRBJ1-1 and V is TRBV6-5, with a possible D match to TRBD1 (5 bases). Germline assignment: CDR1 MNHEY and CDR2 SVGAGI. The CDR3 is made up of 14 amino acids. Trimming took off 7 bases at V and 0 bases at J, with 12 bases between the two ends. In DNA form, the CDR3 reads TGTGCCAGCATCCCGGGGGGGATGAACACTGAAGCTTTCTTT. Its translation is CASIPGGMNTEAFF.

The J gene is TRBJ2-3, the V gene TRBV4-3; perhaps TRBD1 as D (5 bases). This CDR3 spans 14 amino acids. Germline CDR1 and CDR2: LGHNA and YSLEER. The ends were cut back, 0 bases at V and 13 bases at J, with 17 bases in the middle. For the CDR3, the DNA is TGCGCCAGCAGCCAAGATCCCCTAAGGGGCCGAGAGTATTTT. As protein: CASSQDPLRGREYF.

CDR3 region: CASSAGGLINSPLHF. As DNA, the CDR3 is TGTGCCAGCAGTGCAGGGGGGCTAATTAATTCACCCCTCCACTTT. The rearrangement joins TRBV28 to TRBJ1-6; 7 bases agree with TRBD1. CDR1 is MDHEN, CDR2 SYDVKM, per germline. V was pared by 5 bases and J by 6 bases, with 7 bases of the junction left unmatched. The CDR3 spans 15 residues.

Regarding this clone: The likely explanation is a read error, given a far larger clone one base away. The chain couples TRBV5-6 to TRBJ2-5; D is ambiguous. Germline values: CDR1 SGHDT, CDR2 YYEEEE. V was trimmed by 1 base and J by 2 bases, leaving 0 bases between them. The length of the CDR3 is 11 residues. The CDR3 protein is CASSLQETQYF. In DNA, the CDR3 is TGTGCCAGCAGCTTGCAAGAGACCCAGTACTTC.

This chain joins TRBV27 and TRBJ2-7; 10 bases line up with TRBD1. Germline loops: CDR1 MNHEY, CDR2 SMNVEV (reference sequence). V dropped 4 bases and J dropped 6; count of bases not matched to a gene: 9. The CDR3 runs 15 residues. CDR3 sequence reads: CASSSLGTGVREQYF. CDR3 nucleotides: TGTGCCAGCAGTTCCCTCGGGACAGGGGTACGCGAGCAGTACTTC.

The V and J genes are TRBV29-1 and TRBJ1-5, with 7 bases identical to TRBD1. The CDR3 loop spans 11 amino acids. The trim removed 5 bases at V and 11 bases at J, leaving 6 bases unmatched. Germline V gene data show CDR1 as SQVTM and CDR2 as ANQGSEA. This chain's CDR3 is CSVSLTGSQHF. The CDR3 nucleotides read TGCAGCGTTTCCCTGACAGGGTCCCAGCATTTT.